This TCR beta chain was documented in a study of blood T cell repertoires in COVID-19. Study summary: The analysed material was cDNA or gDNA that came from T cells, B-cell-depleted T cells, or PBMCs.

This CDR3 is built from 15 residues. V gave up 0 bases and J gave up 5 bases, with 14 bases separating them. Germline CDR1 is SGHRS and CDR2 is YFSETQ. Some clones are missing from TCRdb's copy, which holds only in-frame ones; the method was immunoSEQ multiplex PCR. The profile shows some 80,000 clones, roughly four fifths of them singletons. Sequencing was done on a sample of peripheral blood. The gene calls are TRBV5-1 and TRBJ1-1; D gene ambiguous. This sequence was found in a man older than 75 with acute or convalescent COVID-19. The CDR3 coding sequence is TGCGCCAGCAGCTTGGGAGTACGGGAATATACTGAAGCTTTCTTT. It translates to CASSLGVREYTEAFF.